The text below deals with one T cell receptor (beta chain). How the authors handled the data: Reference gene primer amplification in the assay estimated nucleated cell counts. Generated by immunoSEQ multiplex PCR, the TCRdb table keeps only in-frame clones and is missing some. V and J calls and clone size come straight from that table; D and trimming were deduced from the DNA. The repertoire includes some 49,000 clones, roughly 79% of them detected once, and 20% to 25% sits in the top ten. The data belong to a study of blood T cell repertoires in COVID-19. Turning to the study itself: The origin of the acute and convalescent COVID-19 samples was the United States, Italy and Spain.

The germline V gene encodes CDR1 KGHSY and CDR2 FQNENV. The CDR3 runs 14 residues. V was shortened by 4 bases and J by 5 bases, with 14 bases between the two germline ends. Patients at the Seattle site were enrolled during active infection and followed longitudinally. The source is a woman aged 80 or over with COVID-19, enrolled during active disease. Sequencing was done on a sample of peripheral blood. The chain carries TRBV16 and TRBJ1-1; TRBD1 is a possible D gene (6 bases). In nucleotides, the CDR3 is TGTGCCAGCAGCCGCCGGGGGGCGGCGACTGAAGCTTTCTTT. Its protein product is CASSRRGAATEAFF. Variable domain in full (rest from reference TRBV16 and TRBJ1-1): GEEVAQTPKHLVRGEGQKAKLYCAPIKGHSYVFWYQQVLKNEFKFLISFQNENVFDETGMPKERFSAKCLPNSPCSLEIQATKLEDSAVYFCASSRRGAATEAFFGQGTRLTVV.